The clone carrying this TCR beta chain was detected a few times. A much larger clone is a single base away; this may be a read error. The data were taken from a study of T cells after yellow fever vaccination. Study background: By means of CD3, CD45RA, CCR7 and CD95, the EM, EMRA, CM and Tscm memory subsets were sorted. General study findings and limits: Clones from primary vaccination mostly reappeared after the booster (approximately 95% CD4, roughly 87% CD8).

The CDR3 has 11 amino acids. The V gene's germline CDR1 is SEHNR and CDR2 FQNEAQ (reference sequence). MiXCR, applied by TCRdb to the 5' RACE reads, yields one record per CDR3 protein. The table lists several thousand distinct CDR3 sequences, 3.5% to 4.5% of them singletons. This TCR derives from a man younger than 40 who received the YFV17D yellow fever vaccine. The genes are TRBV7-9 and TRBJ2-7, with D unclear. The source was PBMCs, either bulk or a sorted T-cell subset (CD4+, CD8+, memory, or dextramer-sorted; not recorded which), collected 15 days after the yellow fever booster vaccination. The CDR3 reads CAISFEAEQYF. As DNA, the CDR3 is TGTGCCATCAGCTTCGAGGCAGAGCAGTACTTC.